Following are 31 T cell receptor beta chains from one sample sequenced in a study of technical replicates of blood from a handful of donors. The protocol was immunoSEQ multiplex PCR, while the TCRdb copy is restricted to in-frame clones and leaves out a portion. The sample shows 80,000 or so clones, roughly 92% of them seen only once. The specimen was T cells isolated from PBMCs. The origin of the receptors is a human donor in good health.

The DNA of the CDR3 is TGTGCCAGTAGTATAGAAGTGGAGGGTAGGCAGCCCCAGCATTTT. Translated, it gives CASSIEVEGRQPQHF. The chain is built from TRBV19 and TRBJ1-5; no clear D gene. Germline CDR1 reads LNHDA; CDR2 reads SQIVND (reference sequence). Trimming stripped 0 bases from V and 7 bases from J, with 13 bases between. This CDR3 contains 15 residues.

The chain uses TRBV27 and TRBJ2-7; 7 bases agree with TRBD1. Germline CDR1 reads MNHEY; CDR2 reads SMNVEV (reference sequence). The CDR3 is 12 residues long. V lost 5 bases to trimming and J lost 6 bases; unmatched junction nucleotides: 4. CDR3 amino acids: CASSRDRTEQYF. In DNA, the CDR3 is TGTGCCAGCAGTCGGGACAGAACCGAGCAGTACTTC.

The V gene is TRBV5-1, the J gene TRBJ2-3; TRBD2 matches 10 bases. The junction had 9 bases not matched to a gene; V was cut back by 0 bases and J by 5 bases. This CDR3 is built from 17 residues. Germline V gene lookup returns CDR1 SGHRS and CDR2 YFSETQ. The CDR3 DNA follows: TGCGCCAGCAGCTTGGCAAGACTAGCGGGCCATAGAGATACGCAGTATTTT. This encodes CASSLARLAGHRDTQYF.

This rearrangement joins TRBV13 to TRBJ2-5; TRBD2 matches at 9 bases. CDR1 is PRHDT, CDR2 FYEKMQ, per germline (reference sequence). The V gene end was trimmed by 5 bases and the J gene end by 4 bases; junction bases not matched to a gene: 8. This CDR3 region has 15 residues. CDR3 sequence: CASSPTSGVRETQYF. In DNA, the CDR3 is TGTGCCAGCAGCCCGACTAGCGGAGTAAGAGAGACCCAGTACTTC.

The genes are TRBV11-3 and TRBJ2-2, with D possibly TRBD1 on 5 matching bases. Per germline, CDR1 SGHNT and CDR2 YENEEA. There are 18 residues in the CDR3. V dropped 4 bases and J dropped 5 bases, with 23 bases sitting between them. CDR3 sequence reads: CASSYPGHRIRETGELFF. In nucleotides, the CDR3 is TGTGCCAGCAGCTACCCCGGACATCGAATAAGGGAAACCGGGGAGCTGTTTTTT. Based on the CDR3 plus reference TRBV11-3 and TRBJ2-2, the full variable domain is EAGVVQSPRYKIIEKKQPVAFWCNPISGHNTLYWYLQNLGQGPELLIRYENEEAVDDSQLPKDRFSAERLKGVDSTLKIQPAELGDSAVYLCASSYPGHRIRETGELFFGEGSRLTVL.

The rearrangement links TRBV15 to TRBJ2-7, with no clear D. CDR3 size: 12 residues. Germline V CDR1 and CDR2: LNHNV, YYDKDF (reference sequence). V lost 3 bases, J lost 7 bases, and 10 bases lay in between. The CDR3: CATSRGPWEQYF. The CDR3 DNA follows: TGTGCCACCAGCAGGGGCCCTTGGGAGCAGTACTTC.

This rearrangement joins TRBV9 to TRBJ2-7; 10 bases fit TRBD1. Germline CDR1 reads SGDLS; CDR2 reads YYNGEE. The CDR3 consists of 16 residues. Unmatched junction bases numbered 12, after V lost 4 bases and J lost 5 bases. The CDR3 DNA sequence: TGTGCCAGCAGCCTTAGACAGGGGGCGTTGTCAGACGAGCAGTACTTC. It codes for CASSLRQGALSDEQYF.

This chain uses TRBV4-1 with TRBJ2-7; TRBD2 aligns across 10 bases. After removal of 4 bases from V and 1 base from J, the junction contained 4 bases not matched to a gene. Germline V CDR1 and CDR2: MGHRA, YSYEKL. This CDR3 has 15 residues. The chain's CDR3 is CASSLGLAASYEQYF. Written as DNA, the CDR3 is TGCGCCAGCAGCCTAGGACTAGCGGCTTCCTACGAGCAGTACTTC.

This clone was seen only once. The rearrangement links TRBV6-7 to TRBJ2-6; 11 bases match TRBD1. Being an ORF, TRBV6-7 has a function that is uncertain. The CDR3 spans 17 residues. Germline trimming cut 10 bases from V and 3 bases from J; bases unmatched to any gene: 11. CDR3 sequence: CAIIRDRGVDGANVLTF. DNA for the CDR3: TGTGCCATAATCCGGGACAGGGGGGTTGATGGGGCCAACGTCCTGACTTTC.

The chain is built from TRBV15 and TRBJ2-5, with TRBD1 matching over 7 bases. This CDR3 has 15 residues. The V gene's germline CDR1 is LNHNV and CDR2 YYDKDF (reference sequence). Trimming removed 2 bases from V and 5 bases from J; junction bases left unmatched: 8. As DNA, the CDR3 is TGTGCCACCAGCAGATCTATTACAGGGGTCGAGACCCAGTACTTC. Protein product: CATSRSITGVETQYF.

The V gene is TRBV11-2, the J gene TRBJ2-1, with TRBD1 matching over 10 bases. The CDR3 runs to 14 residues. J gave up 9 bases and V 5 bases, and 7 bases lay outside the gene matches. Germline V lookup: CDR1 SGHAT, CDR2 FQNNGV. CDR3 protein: CASSLPGQGLEQFF. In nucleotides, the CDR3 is TGTGCCAGCAGCCTACCGGGACAGGGGCTTGAGCAGTTCTTC.

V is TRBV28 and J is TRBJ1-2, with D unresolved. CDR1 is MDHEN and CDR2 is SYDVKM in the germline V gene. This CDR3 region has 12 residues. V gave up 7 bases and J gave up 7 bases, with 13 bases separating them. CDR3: CASTESLGGYTF. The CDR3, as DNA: TGTGCCAGCACCGAATCACTAGGTGGCTACACCTTC.

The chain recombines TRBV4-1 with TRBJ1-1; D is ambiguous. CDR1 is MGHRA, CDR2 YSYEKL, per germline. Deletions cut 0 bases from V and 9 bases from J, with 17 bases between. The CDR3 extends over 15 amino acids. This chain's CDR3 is CASSQETEWGGQAFF. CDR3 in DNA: TGCGCCAGCAGCCAAGAAACTGAGTGGGGAGGGCAAGCTTTCTTT.

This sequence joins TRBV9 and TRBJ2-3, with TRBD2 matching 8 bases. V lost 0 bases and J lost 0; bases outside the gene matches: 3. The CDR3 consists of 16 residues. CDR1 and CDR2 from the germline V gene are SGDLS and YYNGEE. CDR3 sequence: CASSVATSGSTDTQYF. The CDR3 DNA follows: TGTGCCAGCAGCGTAGCAACTAGCGGAAGCACAGATACGCAGTATTTT.

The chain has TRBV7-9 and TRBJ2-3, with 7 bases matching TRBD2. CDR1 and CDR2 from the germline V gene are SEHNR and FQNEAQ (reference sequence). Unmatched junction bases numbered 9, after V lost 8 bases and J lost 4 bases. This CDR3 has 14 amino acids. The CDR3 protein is CASLGGGLADTQYF. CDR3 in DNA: TGTGCCAGCCTGGGGGGAGGACTAGCAGATACGCAGTATTTT.

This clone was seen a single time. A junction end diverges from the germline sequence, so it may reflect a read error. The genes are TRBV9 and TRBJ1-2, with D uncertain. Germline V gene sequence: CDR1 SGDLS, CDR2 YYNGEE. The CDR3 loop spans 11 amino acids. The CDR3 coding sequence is TGTGCCAGCAGCGTAGGAACAGACCAAGACTTC. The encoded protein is CASSVGTDQDF.

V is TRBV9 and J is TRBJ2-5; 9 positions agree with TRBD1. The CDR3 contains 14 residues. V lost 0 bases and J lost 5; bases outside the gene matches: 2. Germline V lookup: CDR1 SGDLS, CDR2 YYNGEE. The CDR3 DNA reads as TGTGCCAGCAGCGTAGGGGGACAGGGTGAGACCCAGTACTTC. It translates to CASSVGGQGETQYF.

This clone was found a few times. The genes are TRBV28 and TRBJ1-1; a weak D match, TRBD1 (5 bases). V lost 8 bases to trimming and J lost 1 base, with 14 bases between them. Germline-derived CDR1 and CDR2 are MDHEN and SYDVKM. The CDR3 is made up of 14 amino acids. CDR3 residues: CASVYSGGNTEAFF. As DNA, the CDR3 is TGTGCCAGCGTTTATTCGGGGGGGAACACTGAAGCTTTCTTT.

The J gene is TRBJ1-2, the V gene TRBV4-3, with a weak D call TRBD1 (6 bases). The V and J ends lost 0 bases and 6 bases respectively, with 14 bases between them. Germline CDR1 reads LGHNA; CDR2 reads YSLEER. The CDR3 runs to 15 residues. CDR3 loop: CASSQDHRSGDGYTF. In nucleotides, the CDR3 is TGCGCCAGCAGCCAAGATCACAGGTCAGGGGATGGCTACACCTTC.

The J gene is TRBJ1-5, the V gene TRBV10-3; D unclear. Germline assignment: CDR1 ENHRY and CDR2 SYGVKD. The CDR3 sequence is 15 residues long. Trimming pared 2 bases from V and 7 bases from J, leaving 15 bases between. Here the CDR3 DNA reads TGTGCCATCAGTGAGGGGCAGCTGAAGCGGCAGCCCCAGCATTTT. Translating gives CAISEGQLKRQPQHF.

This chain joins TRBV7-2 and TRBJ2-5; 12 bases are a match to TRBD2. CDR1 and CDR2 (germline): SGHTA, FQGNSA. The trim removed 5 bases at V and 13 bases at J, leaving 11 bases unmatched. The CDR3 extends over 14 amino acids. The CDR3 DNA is TGTGCCAGCAGCCCGACTAGCGGGAGCGACCCCAGGTACTTC. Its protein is CASSPTSGSDPRYF.

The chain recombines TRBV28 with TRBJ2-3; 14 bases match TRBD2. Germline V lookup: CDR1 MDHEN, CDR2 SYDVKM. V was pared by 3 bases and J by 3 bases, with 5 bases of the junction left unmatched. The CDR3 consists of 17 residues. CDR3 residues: CASSFLGLAGVTDTQYF. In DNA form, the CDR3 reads TGTGCCAGCAGTTTCTTGGGACTAGCGGGAGTAACAGATACGCAGTATTTT.

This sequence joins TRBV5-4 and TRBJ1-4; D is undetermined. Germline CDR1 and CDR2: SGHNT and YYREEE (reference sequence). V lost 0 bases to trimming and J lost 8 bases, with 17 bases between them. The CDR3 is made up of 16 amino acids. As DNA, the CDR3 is TGTGCCAGCAGCTTGGACTATGGGCGCGGGAACGAAAAACTGTTTTTT. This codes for CASSLDYGRGNEKLFF. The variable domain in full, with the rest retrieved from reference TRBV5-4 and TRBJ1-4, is ETGVTQSPTHLIKTRGQQVTLRCSSQSGHNTVSWYQQALGQGPQFIFQYYREEENGRGNFPPRFSGLQFPNYSSELNVNALELDDSALYLCASSLDYGRGNEKLFFGSGTQLSVL.

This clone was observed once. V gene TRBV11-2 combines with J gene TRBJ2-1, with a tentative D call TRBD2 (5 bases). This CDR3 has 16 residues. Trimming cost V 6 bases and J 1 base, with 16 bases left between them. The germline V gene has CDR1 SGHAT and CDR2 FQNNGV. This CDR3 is CASREDAGGSYNEQFF. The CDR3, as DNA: TGTGCCAGCAGAGAGGACGCCGGAGGATCCTACAATGAGCAGTTCTTC.

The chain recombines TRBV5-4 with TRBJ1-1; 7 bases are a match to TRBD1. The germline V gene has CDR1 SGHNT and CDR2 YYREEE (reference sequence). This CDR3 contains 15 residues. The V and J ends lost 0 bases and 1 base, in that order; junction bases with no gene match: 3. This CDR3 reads CASSLGTGRNTEAFF. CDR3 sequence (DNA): TGTGCCAGCAGCTTGGGGACAGGAAGGAACACTGAAGCTTTCTTT.

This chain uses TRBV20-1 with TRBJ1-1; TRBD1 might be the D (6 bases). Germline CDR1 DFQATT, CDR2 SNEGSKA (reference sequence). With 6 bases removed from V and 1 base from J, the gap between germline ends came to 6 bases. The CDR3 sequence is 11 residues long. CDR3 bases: TGCAGTGCGGGACAGAACACTGAAGCTTTCTTT. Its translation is CSAGQNTEAFF.

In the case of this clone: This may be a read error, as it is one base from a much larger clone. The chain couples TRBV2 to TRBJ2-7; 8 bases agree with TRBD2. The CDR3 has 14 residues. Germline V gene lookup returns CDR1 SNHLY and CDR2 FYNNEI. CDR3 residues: CASMGLAGPYKQYF. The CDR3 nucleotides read TGTGCCAGCATGGGGCTAGCGGGTCCCTACAAGCAGTACTTC.

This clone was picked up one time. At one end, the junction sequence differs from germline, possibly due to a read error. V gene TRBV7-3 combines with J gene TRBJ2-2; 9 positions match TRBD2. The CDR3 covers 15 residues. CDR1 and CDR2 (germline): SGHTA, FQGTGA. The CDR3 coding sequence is TGTGCCAGCAGCTCCGGGACTAGCAACACCGAGGAGCTGTTTTTT. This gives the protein CASSSGTSNTEELFF.

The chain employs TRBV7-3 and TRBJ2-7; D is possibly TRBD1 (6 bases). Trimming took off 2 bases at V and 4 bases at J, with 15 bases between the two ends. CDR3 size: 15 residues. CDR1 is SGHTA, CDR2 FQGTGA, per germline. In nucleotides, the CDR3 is TGTGCCAGCAGCTTAGAAGCCATGGGACAATACGAGCAGTACTTC. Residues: CASSLEAMGQYEQYF.

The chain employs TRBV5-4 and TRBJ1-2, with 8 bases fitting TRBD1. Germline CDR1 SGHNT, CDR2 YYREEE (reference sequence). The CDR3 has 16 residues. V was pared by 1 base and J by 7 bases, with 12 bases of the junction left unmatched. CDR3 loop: CASSLWGTGRDSGYTF. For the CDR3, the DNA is TGTGCCAGCAGCTTGTGGGGGACAGGAAGGGACTCTGGCTACACCTTC.

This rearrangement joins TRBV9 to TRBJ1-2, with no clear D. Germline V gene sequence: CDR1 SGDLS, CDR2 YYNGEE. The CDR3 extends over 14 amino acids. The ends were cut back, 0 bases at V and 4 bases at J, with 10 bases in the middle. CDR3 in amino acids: CASSVGGSTYGYTF. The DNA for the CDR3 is TGTGCCAGCAGCGTAGGCGGCAGTACCTATGGCTACACCTTC. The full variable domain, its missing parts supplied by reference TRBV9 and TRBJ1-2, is DSGVTQTPKHLITATGQRVTLRCSPRSGDLSVYWYQQSLDQGLQFLIQYYNGEERAKGNILERFSAQQFPDLHSELNLSSLELGDSALYFCASSVGGSTYGYTFGSGTRLTVV.